These 29 T cell receptor beta chains share one sample of origin, sequenced in a study of cytomegalovirus exposure and HLA in healthy donors. The study ran its PCR with 60 Vbeta and 13 Jbeta primers. The method was immunoSEQ multiplex PCR; TCRdb's version includes in-frame clones alone and lacks a portion of them. The table lists 90,000 or so clones, about 80% of them singletons. Material for sequencing was PBMCs. Receptors were obtained from a man aged 45 to 65 in good health and CMV-seropositive.

The V and J genes are TRBV5-4 and TRBJ2-2; 7 bases line up with TRBD1. Germline CDR1 is SGHNT and CDR2 is YYREEE (reference sequence). The CDR3 contains 16 residues. The V segment lost 0 bases and the J segment 0 bases; nucleotides outside the gene matches: 2. For the CDR3, the DNA is TGTGCCAGCAGCTTGGCAAGGGGGCCGAACACCGGGGAGCTGTTTTTT. Translating it yields CASSLARGPNTGELFF.

This chain joins TRBV2 and TRBJ2-7; tentative D call: TRBD2 (5 bases). V was shortened by 7 bases and J by 2 bases, with 12 bases between the two germline ends. Germline V CDR1 and CDR2: SNHLY, FYNNEI. The CDR3 totals 13 residues. CDR3 in DNA: TGTGCCAGCAACATGTACGGGACCTACGAGCAGTACTTC. Residues: CASNMYGTYEQYF. Full variable domain (remainder filled in from reference TRBV2 and TRBJ2-7): EPEVTQTPSHQVTQMGQEVILRCVPISNHLYFYWYRQILGQKVEFLVSFYNNEISEKSEIFDDQFSVERPDGSNFTLKIRSTKLEDSAMYFCASNMYGTYEQYFGPGTRLTVT.

In this sample, this clone turned up a few times. The CDR3 reads CASSLGVPPEGNQPQHF. DNA for the CDR3: TGTGCCAGCAGCTTGGGAGTCCCCCCTGAGGGCAATCAGCCCCAGCATTTT. The rearrangement joins TRBV5-8 to TRBJ1-5; D unresolved. This CDR3 region has 17 residues. The V gene's germline CDR1 is SGHTS and CDR2 YDEGEE. V lost 0 bases to trimming and J lost 2 bases, with 15 bases between them. Using reference TRBV5-8 and TRBJ1-5 for the parts outside the CDR3, the full variable domain is EAGVTQSPTHLIKTRGQQATLRCSPISGHTSVYWYQQALGLGLQFLLWYDEGEERNRGNFPPRFSGRQFPNYSSELNVNALELEDSALYLCASSLGVPPEGNQPQHFGDGTRLSIL.

This clone came up a few times. This chain links TRBV19 with TRBJ1-1; no reliable D call. This CDR3 contains 14 residues. Trimming cost V 1 base and J 4 bases, with 10 bases left between them. The germline V gene has CDR1 LNHDA and CDR2 SQIVND (reference sequence). The CDR3 here is CASSIGGRSTEAFF. CDR3 DNA: TGTGCCAGTAGTATAGGCGGGCGTAGCACTGAAGCTTTCTTT.

The chain uses TRBV15 and TRBJ1-5; no clear D. The germline gives CDR1 LNHNV, CDR2 YYDKDF (reference sequence). Trimming took 1 base from V and 2 from J, leaving 9 bases between them. This CDR3 region has 15 residues. The CDR3 here is CATSRGGGGNQPQHF. For the CDR3, the DNA is TGTGCCACCAGCAGAGGAGGCGGGGGCAATCAGCCCCAGCATTTT.

A single count supports this clone. V and J are TRBV15 and TRBJ1-3, with D possibly being TRBD1 (5 bases). Deletions cut 1 base from V and 6 bases from J, with 10 bases between. In germline, CDR1 is LNHNV, CDR2 YYDKDF (reference sequence). The CDR3 is 14 amino acids. CDR3 sequence: CATSRGTRKNTIYF. The CDR3 DNA follows: TGTGCCACCAGCAGAGGGACACGGAAAAACACCATATATTTT.

This clone was picked up one time. The rearrangement uses TRBV4-2 and TRBJ2-2; 8 bases match TRBD2. Per the germline V gene, CDR1 is LGHNA and CDR2 is YNFKEQ. This CDR3 spans 17 amino acids. The V segment lost 0 bases and the J segment 4 bases; nucleotides outside the gene matches: 7. For the CDR3, the DNA is TGTGCCAGCAGCCAAGATGCGGGGGGCGGGGGCACCGGGGAGCTGTTTTTT. Encoded protein: CASSQDAGGGGTGELFF.

The chain links TRBV5-1 to TRBJ1-1; TRBD1 might be the D (5 bases). Germline V gene lookup returns CDR1 SGHRS and CDR2 YFSETQ. The V and J ends lost 0 bases and 3 bases respectively, with 15 bases between them. The length of the CDR3 is 16 residues. The CDR3 sequence is CASSLGRFGTDTEAFF. CDR3 coding DNA: TGCGCCAGCAGCTTGGGGCGATTTGGGACTGACACTGAAGCTTTCTTT.

The chain carries TRBV18 and TRBJ2-1; TRBD2 agrees at 11 bases. This CDR3 has 14 residues. J gave up 7 bases and V 3 bases, and 2 bases lay outside the gene matches. Germline loops: CDR1 KGHSH, CDR2 LQKENI. The CDR3 coding sequence is TGTGCCAGCTCACCGGGACTAGCGGAGAATGAGCAGTTCTTC. Its translation is CASSPGLAENEQFF.

The chain recombines TRBV5-4 with TRBJ2-2, with a tentative D call TRBD2 (5 bases). Trimming removed 4 bases from V and 2 bases from J, with 15 bases in between. The germline CDR1 and CDR2 sequences are SGHNT and YYREEE (reference sequence). The CDR3 consists of 16 residues. This CDR3 reads CASSPPPGTNTGELFF. Written as DNA, the CDR3 is TGTGCCAGCAGCCCCCCCCCGGGAACAAACACCGGGGAGCTGTTTTTT.

The CDR3 sequence: CAWSDRSTGPQHF. CDR3 nucleotide sequence: TGTGCCTGGAGTGACAGATCAACCGGGCCCCAGCATTTT. The chain uses TRBV30 and TRBJ1-5; D gene ambiguous. Trimming took off 1 base at V and 9 bases at J, with 13 bases between the two ends. The CDR3 has 13 residues. The germline V gene has CDR1 GTSNPN and CDR2 SVGIG (reference sequence).

This chain uses TRBV30 with TRBJ2-3, with D perhaps matching TRBD1 (6 bases). The CDR3 covers 16 residues. Trimming left V 3 bases short and J 0 bases short, with 16 bases between. Germline V gives CDR1 GTSNPN, CDR2 SVGIG (reference sequence). The DNA for the CDR3 is TGTGCCTGGAGCTACTCGACAGGAGCTAGCACAGATACGCAGTATTTT. It codes for CAWSYSTGASTDTQYF.

The chain recombines TRBV4-3 with TRBJ2-7; 8 bases align to TRBD2. The J segment lost 5 bases and the V segment lost 1 base, leaving 7 bases of the junction unmatched. CDR1 and CDR2 (germline): LGHNA, YSLEER. This CDR3 comprises 15 residues. The CDR3 reads CASSQAGGRTDEQYF. The CDR3 DNA sequence: TGCGCCAGCAGCCAAGCCGGCGGGAGGACTGACGAGCAGTACTTC.

J is TRBJ2-7 and V is TRBV5-1; TRBD1 aligns across 7 bases. Germline CDR1 reads SGHRS; CDR2 reads YFSETQ. This CDR3 region has 14 residues. Losses at the gene ends were 1 base for V and 7 bases for J; bases not matched to a gene: 8. CDR3 nucleotide sequence: TGCGCCAGCAGCTTGCAGGGACAGCTACGAGAGCAGTACTTC. Amino acid sequence: CASSLQGQLREQYF. Filled out from reference TRBV5-1 and TRBJ2-7, the complete variable domain reads KAGVTQTPRYLIKTRGQQVTLSCSPISGHRSVSWYQQTPGQGLQFLFEYFSETQRNKGNFPGRFSGRQFSNSRSEMNVSTLELGDSALYLCASSLQGQLREQYFGPGTRLTVT.

The V and J genes are TRBV19 and TRBJ1-5, with no clear D. Germline V gene lookup returns CDR1 LNHDA and CDR2 SQIVND (reference sequence). CDR3 length: 16 amino acids. Trimming left V 0 bases short and J 7 bases short, with 16 bases between. The CDR3 nucleotides are TGTGCCAGTAGTATAGATCTTGCCAGGAAAGAGCAGCCCCAGCATTTT. Protein sequence: CASSIDLARKEQPQHF.

The V and J genes are TRBV7-2 and TRBJ2-5; the match to TRBD1 covers 8 bases. Germline-derived CDR1 and CDR2 are SGHTA and FQGNSA. Trimming took 0 bases from V and 5 from J; bases not matched to a gene: 8. The CDR3 runs 16 residues. The CDR3 is CASSLASGGGWETQYF. The CDR3 DNA reads as TGTGCCAGCAGCTTAGCCTCAGGGGGCGGGTGGGAGACCCAGTACTTC. The complete variable domain, with remaining parts taken from reference TRBV7-2 and TRBJ2-5, reads GAGVSQSPSNKVTEKGKDVELRCDPISGHTALYWYRQSLGQGLEFLIYFQGNSAPDKSGLPSDRFSAERTGGSVSTLTIQRTQQEDSAVYLCASSLASGGGWETQYFGPGTRLLVL.

The chain combines TRBV25-1 with TRBJ2-5; 7 bases line up with TRBD1. CDR1 is MGHDK and CDR2 is SYGVNS in the germline V gene. The J segment lost 0 bases and the V segment lost 5 bases, leaving 6 bases of the junction unmatched. The CDR3 length is 15 residues. The CDR3 sequence: CASSMDRNYQETQYF. CDR3 coding DNA: TGTGCCAGCAGTATGGACAGGAACTACCAAGAGACCCAGTACTTC. Drawing the rest from reference TRBV25-1 and TRBJ2-5, the complete variable domain is EADIYQTPRYLVIGTGKKITLECSQTMGHDKMYWYQQDPGMELHLIHYSYGVNSTEKGDLSSESTVSRIRTEHFPLTLESARPSHTSQYLCASSMDRNYQETQYFGPGTRLLVL.

V is TRBV5-4 and J is TRBJ2-1, with D possibly TRBD2 on 5 matching bases. V lost 0 bases and J lost 8, with 15 bases in between. Germline CDR1 is SGHNT and CDR2 is YYREEE (reference sequence). The length of the CDR3 is 15 residues. DNA of the CDR3: TGTGCCAGCAGCTTGGGGGGAGAGTTGGGCGATGAGCAGTTCTTC. Amino acid sequence: CASSLGGELGDEQFF.

J is TRBJ1-1 and V is TRBV6-5; D may be TRBD1 (6 bases). There are 13 residues in the CDR3. With 4 bases removed from V and 0 bases from J, the gap between germline ends came to 6 bases. Per germline, CDR1 MNHEY and CDR2 SVGAGI. The CDR3 DNA is TGTGCCAGCAGTTGGACAGTGAACACTGAAGCTTTCTTT. Amino acid sequence: CASSWTVNTEAFF.

The chain joins TRBV4-1 to TRBJ2-7; D gene ambiguous. The CDR3 is made up of 13 amino acids. From germline, CDR1 is MGHRA and CDR2 YSYEKL. The V gene lost 0 bases and the J gene lost 3 bases, with 6 bases spanning the gap. The CDR3 loop reads CASSQDKRYEQYF. The CDR3, as DNA: TGCGCCAGCAGCCAAGATAAGCGCTACGAGCAGTACTTC.

The chain employs TRBV6-1 and TRBJ2-7; perhaps TRBD2 as D (6 bases). The germline CDR1 and CDR2 sequences are MNHNS and SASEGT. This CDR3 comprises 14 residues. Trimming left V 4 bases short and J 4 bases short, with 14 bases between. The CDR3 loop reads CASSGGDWGYEQYF. DNA of the CDR3: TGTGCCAGCAGTGGGGGGGACTGGGGATACGAGCAGTACTTC.

The chain recombines TRBV27 with TRBJ1-5; TRBD1 agrees at 7 bases. J was trimmed by 6 bases and V by 1 base; bases with no gene match: 6. From germline, CDR1 is MNHEY and CDR2 SMNVEV (reference sequence). This CDR3 is built from 15 residues. CDR3 amino acids: CASSLFWSGGQPQHF. The CDR3 region has the DNA TGTGCCAGCAGTTTATTTTGGTCAGGGGGTCAGCCCCAGCATTTT.

The rearrangement joins TRBV6-1 to TRBJ1-2; D gene unclear. Germline CDR1 MNHNS, CDR2 SASEGT. The V gene lost 0 bases and the J gene lost 3 bases, with 8 bases spanning the gap. The CDR3 is 14 residues long. CDR3 sequence: CASSEAGRHYGYTF. The CDR3 nucleotides read TGTGCCAGCAGTGAAGCGGGCCGGCACTATGGCTACACCTTC.

This clone came up a few times. The chain carries TRBV2 and TRBJ2-7; TRBD2 aligns across 16 bases. The V and J ends lost 5 bases and 0 bases, in that order; junction bases with no gene match: 4. CDR1 and CDR2 (germline): SNHLY, FYNNEI. CDR3 length equals 17 residues. CDR3 loop: CASSKGLAGGPSYEQYF. The CDR3 DNA is TGTGCCAGCAGTAAGGGACTAGCGGGAGGGCCCTCCTACGAGCAGTACTTC.

This chain links TRBV7-9 with TRBJ2-1, with TRBD1 matching 7 bases. The V and J ends lost 1 base and 6 bases, in that order; junction bases with no gene match: 3. Germline V lookup: CDR1 SEHNR, CDR2 FQNEAQ (reference sequence). This CDR3 has 14 residues. The CDR3 is CASSLVGGVNEQFF. Here the CDR3 DNA reads TGTGCCAGCAGCTTAGTAGGGGGCGTCAATGAGCAGTTCTTC.

J is TRBJ1-2 and V is TRBV7-2, with unresolved D. The CDR3 consists of 13 residues. Germline values: CDR1 SGHTA, CDR2 FQGNSA. Trimming removed 5 bases at V and 7 bases at J, with 14 bases between. The CDR3 coding sequence is TGTGCCAGCAGCAGCGAGCGAGCGACTGGCTACACCTTC. Its translation: CASSSERATGYTF. Full variable domain (remainder filled in from reference TRBV7-2 and TRBJ1-2): GAGVSQSPSNKVTEKGKDVELRCDPISGHTALYWYRQSLGQGLEFLIYFQGNSAPDKSGLPSDRFSAERTGGSVSTLTIQRTQQEDSAVYLCASSSERATGYTFGSGTRLTVV.

The gene calls are TRBV11-3 and TRBJ1-3; D unclear. Trimming stripped 5 bases from V and 5 bases from J, with 16 bases between. Germline V CDR1 and CDR2: SGHNT, YENEEA. There are 15 residues in the CDR3. In DNA, the CDR3 is TGTGCCAGCAGCCCGGGAGGGATGGAAAGAAACACCATATATTTT. It yields the protein CASSPGGMERNTIYF.

The rearrangement links TRBV6-5 to TRBJ2-1; D gene unclear. CDR1 is MNHEY, CDR2 SVGAGI, per germline. This CDR3 comprises 13 residues. V gave up 2 bases and J gave up 8 bases, with 10 bases separating them. The DNA of the CDR3 is TGTGCCAGCAGTTACACGGGTTGGGATGAGCAGTTCTTC. Residues: CASSYTGWDEQFF.

The chain combines TRBV29-1 with TRBJ2-1; 9 bases fit TRBD1. The V and J ends lost 2 bases and 5 bases, in that order; junction bases with no gene match: 7. The CDR3 covers 15 residues. Germline V lookup: CDR1 SQVTM, CDR2 ANQGSEA. In nucleotides, the CDR3 is TGCAGCGTTGAATCGAACAGGGGGCGCAACAATGAGCAGTTCTTC. Translation gives CSVESNRGRNNEQFF.